The source of this T cell receptor (beta chain) is a study of long-term antiretroviral therapy in people with HIV. Every specimen held between about 0.9-10 million cryopreserved PBMC. These were thawed and washed before DNA extraction. The authors ran the immunoSEQ assay, v3.0, at survey level. The table came from immunoSEQ multiplex PCR; TCRdb's copy has only in-frame clones and leaves some out. The sample carries approximately 37,000 clones, roughly four fifths recorded once. This clonotype originated in a man between 18 and 35 years old with HIV. The sample in question was unsorted PBMCs, obtained 1 year after starting antiretroviral therapy.

The CDR3 nucleotides read TGTGCCAGCAGCGTAGGGGTAGGGTTTAACGAGCAGTACTTC. Amino acids: CASSVGVGFNEQYF. The chain is built from TRBV9 and TRBJ2-7; no definite D call. Germline values: CDR1 SGDLS, CDR2 YYNGEE. V was pared by 0 bases and J by 5 bases, with 12 bases between. This CDR3 region has 14 residues.